These T cell receptor beta chains were read from a single sample in a study of shared clonotypes between healthy human individuals. Profiled with immunoSEQ multiplex PCR; TCRdb holds only in-frame clones, not every one. The repertoire holds more than 1 million clones, with 70% to 80% as singletons. The material sequenced was memory CD4+ T cells from PBMCs. These receptor sequences come from a man younger than 35 in good health. Some clones in this sample may be carry-over from other donors' samples. Both conserved end residues are part of each CDR3. D genes are given only for firm matches. Clone size is shown for a subset of rows, as once, few, many or a class of expanded clone.

TRBJ2-2	TRBV7-2	.	.	CASSLTGELFF	TGTGCCAGCAGCTTAACCGGGGAGCTGTTTTTT
TRBJ2-1	TRBV7-2	once	.	CASSPQGSGGLEQFF	TGTGCCAGCAGCCCGCAGGGTAGCGGAGGGTTAGAGCAGTTCTTC
TRBJ2-7	TRBV6-6	.	.	CASSSRYEQYF	TGTGCCAGCAGTTCACGCTACGAGCAGTACTTC
TRBJ1-5	TRBV5-8	many	.	CASSSEGRQPQHF	TGTGCCAGCAGCTCCGAGGGGCGACAGCCCCAGCATTTT
TRBJ2-1	TRBV29-1	.	.	CSLSVPLVFF	TGCAGCCTTTCCGTCCCGTTGGTGTTCTTC
TRBJ2-7	TRBV7-2	.	.	CASSLGLAASYEQYF	TGTGCCAGCAGCTTAGGGTTAGCGGCCTCCTACGAGCAGTACTTC
TRBJ2-1	TRBV6-6	.	TRBD2	CASSSLGTSGYNEQFF	TGTGCCAGCAGTTCCCTAGGGACTAGCGGTTACAATGAGCAGTTCTTC
TRBJ1-1	TRBV4-2	once	.	CASSQDVGGMNTEAFF	TGTGCCAGCAGCCAAGACGTCGGGGGTATGAACACTGAAGCTTTCTTT
TRBJ1-4	TRBV28	.	.	CASSLRTEEKLFF	TGTGCCAGCAGTCTGAGGACGGAAGAAAAACTGTTTTTT
TRBJ1-3	TRBV28	.	.	CASSSWGSGNTIYF	TGTGCCAGCAGTTCCTGGGGCTCTGGAAACACCATATATTTT
TRBJ1-2	TRBV28	.	.	CASKITDTKARGYTF	TGTGCCAGCAAAATAACGGACACAAAGGCAAGGGGCTACACCTTC
TRBJ1-5	TRBV28	once	TRBD1	CASSRQGVNNQPQHF	TGTGCCAGCAGCCGACAGGGGGTGAACAATCAGCCCCAGCATTTT
TRBJ2-5	TRBV29-1	.	.	CSVGYRGETQYF	TGCAGCGTTGGATATCGGGGAGAGACCCAGTACTTC
TRBJ2-1	TRBV18	.	TRBD2	CASSPGLAGAYNEQFF	TGTGCCAGCTCACCTGGACTAGCGGGCGCCTACAATGAGCAGTTCTTC
TRBJ1-5	TRBV6-1	few	.	CAISWGIQPQHF	TGTGCCATCTCTTGGGGGATCCAGCCCCAGCATTTT
TRBJ2-1	TRBV11-1	few	.	CASSLYRTYNEQFF	TGTGCCAGCAGCTTATACCGAACGTACAATGAGCAGTTCTTC
TRBJ2-1	TRBV5-8	.	.	CASSPSAGSSYNEQFF	TGTGCCAGCAGCCCGTCGGCGGGGAGCTCCTACAATGAGCAGTTCTTC
TRBJ2-3	TRBV2	few	TRBD1	CASCRDRGTDTQYF	TGTGCCAGCTGCCGGGACAGGGGCACAGATACGCAGTATTTT
TRBJ1-5	TRBV18	.	.	CASSLDSNQPQHF	TGTGCCAGCTCGCTTGACTCAAATCAGCCCCAGCATTTT